This T cell receptor (beta chain) is drawn from a study of cytomegalovirus exposure and HLA in healthy donors. As for this clone: What it recognizes is unknown.

Study-level points and caveats: A list of approximately 160 TCR beta chains associated with cytomegalovirus was given. In a later analysis, common viral pathogens appeared linked to several of the most significant clusters. Analyzed later, association rates of TCRs varied across HLA loci, with DRB1 most and HLA-C fewest. In an earlier analysis, most TCR beta V segments were productive about 87% or about 30% of the time.

Germline-derived CDR1 and CDR2 are GTSNPN and SVGIG (reference sequence). V lost 2 bases and J lost 2; bases outside the gene matches: 18. This CDR3 has 19 residues. The PCR made use of 60 Vbeta and 13 Jbeta primers. Sequenced by immunoSEQ multiplex PCR; TCRdb stores in-frame clones only, minus some. This table holds over 150,000 clones, around 83% found once. This sequence originates from a male donor in good health and CMV-seropositive. Sequencing was done on a sample of PBMCs. The chain combines TRBV30 with TRBJ2-7, with TRBD1 identical over 10 bases. Here the CDR3 DNA reads TGTGCCTGGAGTAAGCCGGGACAGGGGATCCGTTCCCGGGCCTACGAGCAGTACTTC. Residues: CAWSKPGQGIRSRAYEQYF.